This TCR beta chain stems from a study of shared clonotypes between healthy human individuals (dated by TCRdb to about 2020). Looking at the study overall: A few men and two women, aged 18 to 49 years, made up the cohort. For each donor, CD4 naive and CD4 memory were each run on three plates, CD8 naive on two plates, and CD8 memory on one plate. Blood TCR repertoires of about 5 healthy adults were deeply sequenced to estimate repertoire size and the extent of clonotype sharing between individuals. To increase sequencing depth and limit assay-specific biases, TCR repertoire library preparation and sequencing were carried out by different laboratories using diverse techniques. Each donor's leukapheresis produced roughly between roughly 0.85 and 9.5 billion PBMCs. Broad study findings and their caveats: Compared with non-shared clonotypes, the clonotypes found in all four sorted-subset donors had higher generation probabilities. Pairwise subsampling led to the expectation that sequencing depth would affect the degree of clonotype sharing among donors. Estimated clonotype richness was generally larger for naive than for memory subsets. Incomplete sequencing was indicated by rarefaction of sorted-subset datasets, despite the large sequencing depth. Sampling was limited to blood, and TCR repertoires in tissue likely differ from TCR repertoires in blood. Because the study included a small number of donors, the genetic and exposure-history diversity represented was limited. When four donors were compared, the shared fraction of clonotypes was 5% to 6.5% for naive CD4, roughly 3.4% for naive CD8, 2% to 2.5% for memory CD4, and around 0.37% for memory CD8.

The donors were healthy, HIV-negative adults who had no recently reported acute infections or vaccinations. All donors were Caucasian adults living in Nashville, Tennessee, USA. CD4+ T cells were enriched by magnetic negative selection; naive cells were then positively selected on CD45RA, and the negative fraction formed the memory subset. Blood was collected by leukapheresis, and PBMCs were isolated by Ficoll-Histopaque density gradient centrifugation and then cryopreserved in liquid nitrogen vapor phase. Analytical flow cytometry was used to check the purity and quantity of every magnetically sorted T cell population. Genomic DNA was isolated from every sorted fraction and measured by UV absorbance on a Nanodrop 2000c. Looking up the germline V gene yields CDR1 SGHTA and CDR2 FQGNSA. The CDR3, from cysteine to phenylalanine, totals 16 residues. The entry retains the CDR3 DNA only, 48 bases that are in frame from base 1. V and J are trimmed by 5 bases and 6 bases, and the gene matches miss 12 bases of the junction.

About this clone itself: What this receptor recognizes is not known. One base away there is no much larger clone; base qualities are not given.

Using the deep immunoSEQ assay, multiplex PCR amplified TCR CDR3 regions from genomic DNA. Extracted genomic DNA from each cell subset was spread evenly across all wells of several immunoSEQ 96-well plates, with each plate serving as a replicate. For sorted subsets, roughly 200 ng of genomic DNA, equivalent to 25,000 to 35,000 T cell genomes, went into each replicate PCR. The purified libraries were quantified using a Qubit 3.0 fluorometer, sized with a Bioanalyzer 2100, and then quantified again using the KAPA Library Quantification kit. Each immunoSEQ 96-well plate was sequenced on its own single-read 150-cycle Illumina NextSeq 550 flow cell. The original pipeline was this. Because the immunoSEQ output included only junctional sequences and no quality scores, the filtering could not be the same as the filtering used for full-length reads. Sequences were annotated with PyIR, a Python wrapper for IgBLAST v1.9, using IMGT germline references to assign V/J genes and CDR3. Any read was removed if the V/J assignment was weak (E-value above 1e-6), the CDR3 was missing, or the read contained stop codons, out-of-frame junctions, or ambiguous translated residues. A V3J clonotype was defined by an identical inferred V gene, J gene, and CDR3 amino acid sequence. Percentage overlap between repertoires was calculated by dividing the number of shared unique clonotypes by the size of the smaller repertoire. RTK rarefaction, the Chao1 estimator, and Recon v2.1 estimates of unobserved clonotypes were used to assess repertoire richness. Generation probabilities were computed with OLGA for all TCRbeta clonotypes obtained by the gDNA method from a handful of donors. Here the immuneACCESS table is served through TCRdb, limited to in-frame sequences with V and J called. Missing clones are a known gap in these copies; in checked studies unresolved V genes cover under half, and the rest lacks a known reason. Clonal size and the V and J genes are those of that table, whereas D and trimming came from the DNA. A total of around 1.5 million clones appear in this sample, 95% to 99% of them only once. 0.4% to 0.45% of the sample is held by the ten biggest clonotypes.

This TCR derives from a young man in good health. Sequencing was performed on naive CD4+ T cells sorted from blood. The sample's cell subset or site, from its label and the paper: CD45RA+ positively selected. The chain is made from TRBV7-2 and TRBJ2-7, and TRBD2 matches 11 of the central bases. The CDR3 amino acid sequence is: CASSPGTSGILSEQYF. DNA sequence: TGTGCCAGCAGCCCCGGGACTAGCGGAATCCTCAGCGAGCAGTACTTC.